The 30 T cell receptor beta chains in this list originate from one sample, sequenced in a study of T-cell memory formation after mild COVID-19. TCRdb reprocessed the 5' RACE reads with MiXCR, giving one entry per CDR3 protein. The data contain about 390,000 distinct CDR3 sequences, roughly 15% of them singletons. Material: PBMCs or a T cell subset sorted from them (not recorded which). Source of these receptors: a man aged 18 to 30 who had mild COVID-19 (a few samples of this study predate the infection). Cell type and time point are not known.

This clonotype was observed many times. The rearrangement joins TRBV15 to TRBJ1-5; D remains unclear. Looked up from germline, CDR1 is LNHNV and CDR2 is YYDKDF (reference sequence). Trimming removed 0 bases from V and 3 bases from J, with 15 bases in between. This CDR3 is built from 17 residues. The CDR3 DNA is TGTGCCACCAGCAGAGATCAGTTAGGGAGCCCCAATCAGCCCCAGCATTTT. Translating gives CATSRDQLGSPNQPQHF.

This clonotype has just a few counts. This sequence joins TRBV5-1 and TRBJ2-7, with 7 nucleotides matching TRBD1. With V trimmed by 3 bases and J by 2 bases, 8 bases remained unmatched. The CDR3 extends over 15 amino acids. The germline CDR1 and CDR2 sequences are SGHRS and YFSETQ. The CDR3, as DNA: TGCGCCAGCAGCTGGAGGACAGGAGCAACCTACGAGCAGTACTTC. As protein: CASSWRTGATYEQYF.

CDR3 loop: CASRILAGGEQYF. In DNA, the CDR3 is TGTGCCAGCAGGATACTAGCGGGGGGCGAGCAGTACTTC. The rearrangement links TRBV6-1 to TRBJ2-7; TRBD2 matches at 12 bases. V lost 6 bases to trimming and J lost 6 bases; unmatched junction nucleotides: 3. Germline values: CDR1 MNHNS, CDR2 SASEGT. The CDR3 runs to 13 residues.

This clonotype appeared a few times. The V gene is TRBV7-3, the J gene TRBJ2-3; D might be TRBD1 (5 bases). The germline gives CDR1 SGHTA, CDR2 FQGTGA. Trimming shortened V by 5 bases and J by 0 bases, and 15 bases separated the two germline ends. The CDR3 is 16 residues long. CDR3 in DNA: TGTGCCAGCAGCCCTCTAGGGGCCCCTAGCACAGATACGCAGTATTTT. This sequence encodes CASSPLGAPSTDTQYF.

This clonotype was counted between two and nine times. The chain couples TRBV7-2 to TRBJ2-2, with TRBD1 matching 10 bases. The CDR3 is 15 residues long. Germline assignment: CDR1 SGHTA and CDR2 FQGNSA. V was clipped by 3 bases and J by 5 bases; unmatched bases: 3. CDR3 sequence (DNA): TGTGCCAGCAGCTTCGACAGGGGGCTGACCGGGGAGCTGTTTTTT. Translating it yields CASSFDRGLTGELFF.

This clonotype was found many times. The chain recombines TRBV7-9 with TRBJ2-7, with TRBD1 identical over 8 bases. This CDR3 contains 14 residues. Germline V gene lookup returns CDR1 SEHNR and CDR2 FQNEAQ (reference sequence). The trim removed 5 bases at V and 5 bases at J, leaving 8 bases unmatched. The CDR3 DNA sequence: TGTGCCAGCAGCGTCCGACAGGGGAGTCACGAGCAGTACTTC. Encoded protein: CASSVRQGSHEQYF.

The gene calls are TRBV4-3 and TRBJ2-1, with D possibly TRBD2 on 7 matching bases. Trimming shortened V by 0 bases and J by 4 bases, and 19 bases separated the two germline ends. Germline CDR1 is LGHNA and CDR2 is YSLEER. The CDR3 totals 18 residues. CDR3 protein: CASSQDVVGGATYNEQFF. The DNA for the CDR3 is TGCGCCAGCAGCCAAGACGTTGTAGGGGGGGCGACTTACAATGAGCAGTTCTTC.

The chain recombines TRBV5-1 with TRBJ2-3; TRBD2 is a possible D gene (5 bases). V was clipped by 0 bases and J by 2 bases, with 16 bases between them. The CDR3 is made up of 17 amino acids. The germline V gene has CDR1 SGHRS and CDR2 YFSETQ. In DNA form, the CDR3 reads TGCGCCAGCAGCTTGGGGGAGCCTGAGCGCTTCACAGATACGCAGTATTTT. Translating gives CASSLGEPERFTDTQYF.

The chain is built from TRBV6-2 or TRBV6-3 and TRBJ1-2; D uncertain. From germline, CDR1 is MNHEY and CDR2 SVGEGT. The length of the CDR3 is 11 residues. Trimming took off 4 bases at V and 5 bases at J, with 5 bases between the two ends. CDR3 nucleotides: TGTGCCAGCAGTTGGGAATATGGCTACACCTTC. As protein: CASSWEYGYTF.

In this sample, this clonotype turned up a few times. CDR3 sequence reads: CASRRQGRETQYF. In nucleotides, the CDR3 is TGTGCCAGCAGGAGACAGGGTCGAGAGACCCAGTACTTC. The V call is TRBV2, the J call TRBJ2-5; 7 positions match TRBD1. V dropped 6 bases and J dropped 4; count of bases not matched to a gene: 5. The CDR3 is 13 amino acids. Germline CDR1 reads SNHLY; CDR2 reads FYNNEI. Full variable domain (outside the CDR3, taken from reference TRBV2 and TRBJ2-5): EPEVTQTPSHQVTQMGQEVILRCVPISNHLYFYWYRQILGQKVEFLVSFYNNEISEKSEIFDDQFSVERPDGSNFTLKIRSTKLEDSAMYFCASRRQGRETQYFGPGTRLLVL.

The genes are TRBV4-3 and TRBJ2-1; D may be TRBD2 (5 bases). Germline V CDR1 and CDR2: LGHNA, YSLEER. With 4 bases removed from V and 8 bases from J, the gap between germline ends came to 21 bases. The length of the CDR3 is 16 residues. In DNA, the CDR3 is TGCGCCAGCAGCCGGACTCCCGGGTTACTAGAACATGAGCAGTTCTTC. Translating it yields CASSRTPGLLEHEQFF.

This chain uses TRBV3-1 with TRBJ1-1, with 7 bases matching TRBD1. In germline, CDR1 is LGHDT, CDR2 YNNKEL (reference sequence). The CDR3 runs 13 residues. V dropped 2 bases and J dropped 9; count of bases not matched to a gene: 6. CDR3 loop: CASSQQVQGQAFF. DNA of the CDR3: TGTGCCAGCAGCCAACAAGTACAGGGGCAAGCTTTCTTT.

The chain links TRBV29-1 to TRBJ2-5, with TRBD2 as a possible D gene (6 bases). Trimming shortened V by 8 bases and J by 5 bases, and 18 bases separated the two germline ends. From germline, CDR1 is SQVTM and CDR2 ANQGSEA. The CDR3 covers 13 residues. CDR3 DNA: TGCAGCTCCCCCAGGGTTGGAGGGGAGACCCAGTACTTC. Its protein is CSSPRVGGETQYF.

V is TRBV19 and J is TRBJ1-6, with D uncertain. CDR1 and CDR2 (germline): LNHDA, SQIVND (reference sequence). Trimming removed 9 bases from V and 11 bases from J, with 11 bases in between. The length of the CDR3 is 11 residues. DNA for the CDR3: TGTGCCAGCGCAACCGGGACACCCCTCCACTTT. The encoded protein is CASATGTPLHF.

This clonotype was recorded at least ten times. The genes are TRBV24-1 and TRBJ2-1; 11 bases are shared with TRBD1. The CDR3 length is 15 residues. Germline-derived CDR1 and CDR2 are KGHDR and SFDVKD. J lost 6 bases, V lost 3 bases, and 3 bases had no gene match. CDR3 DNA sequence: TGTGCCACCAGTGATCCGGGGACAGGGGGCAATGAGCAGTTCTTC. Translating gives CATSDPGTGGNEQFF.

The CDR3 DNA is TGTGCCAGCAGCCAAGTCTCAGGGGCTCTCCGAGCTTTCTTT. This codes for CASSQVSGALRAFF. V and J are TRBV3-1 and TRBJ1-1; D perhaps matches TRBD1 (6 bases). V was clipped by 1 base and J by 10 bases, with 16 bases between them. Germline V CDR1 and CDR2: LGHDT, YNNKEL (reference sequence). This CDR3 comprises 14 residues.

There are many counts of this clonotype. The chain uses TRBV7-9 and TRBJ2-7; D is perhaps TRBD2 (5 bases). CDR1 SEHNR and CDR2 FQNEAQ come from the germline V gene (reference sequence). The length of the CDR3 is 10 residues. Deletions cut 7 bases from V and 9 bases from J, with 10 bases between. The DNA for the CDR3 is TGTGCCAGCACGTCCGGGGTGCAGTACGTC. Residues: CASTSGVQYV.

The chain has TRBV24-1 and TRBJ1-4; TRBD1 aligns across 8 bases. Germline loops: CDR1 KGHDR, CDR2 SFDVKD. The CDR3 runs to 15 residues. V lost 4 bases, J lost 7 bases, and 7 bases stayed unmatched. The CDR3 loop reads CATSDPTGDGEKLFF. The CDR3 DNA is TGTGCCACCAGTGACCCGACAGGGGACGGTGAAAAACTGTTTTTT.

This clonotype was counted a few times. The chain links TRBV7-9 to TRBJ1-1; D ambiguous. Germline loops: CDR1 SEHNR, CDR2 FQNEAQ (reference sequence). This CDR3 comprises 18 residues. V dropped 5 bases and J dropped 0 bases, with 22 bases sitting between them. The CDR3 loop reads CASSPLVAGQTMNTEAFF. CDR3 nucleotides: TGTGCCAGCAGCCCCCTCGTGGCGGGTCAGACGATGAACACTGAAGCTTTCTTT. The full variable domain, rest sourced from reference TRBV7-9 and TRBJ1-1, is DTGVSQNPRHKITKRGQNVTFRCDPISEHNRLYWYRQTLGQGPEFLTYFQNEAQLEKSRLLSDRFSAERPKGSFSTLEIQRTEQGDSAMYLCASSPLVAGQTMNTEAFFGQGTRLTVV.

This chain joins TRBV11-2 and TRBJ2-5, with 7 bases fitting TRBD2. Germline V gene data show CDR1 as SGHAT and CDR2 as FQNNGV. V was clipped by 5 bases and J by 5 bases; unmatched bases: 14. CDR3 length: 16 amino acids. CDR3 region: CASSPVGGGVRETQYF. CDR3 DNA sequence: TGTGCCAGCAGCCCCGTTGGGGGGGGGGTCCGGGAGACCCAGTACTTC.

This clonotype was counted only a few times. The chain employs TRBV12-3 or TRBV12-4 and TRBJ2-7; no reliable D call. The CDR3 contains 13 residues. The V and J ends lost 3 bases and 2 bases respectively, with 8 bases between them. The CDR3 nucleotides are TGTGCCAGCAGTTTGCAGGTTACCTACGAGCAGTACGTC. Protein sequence: CASSLQVTYEQYV.

In its sample, this clonotype was seen many times. This chain connects TRBV5-1 to TRBJ2-1; D call uncertain. V was trimmed by 1 base and J by 0 bases, leaving 8 bases between them. Germline lookup yields CDR1 SGHRS and CDR2 YFSETQ. The CDR3 is made up of 15 amino acids. CDR3 sequence reads: CASSLWGISYNEQFF. The CDR3 region has the DNA TGCGCCAGCAGCTTGTGGGGTATCTCCTACAATGAGCAGTTCTTC.

The chain combines TRBV10-3 with TRBJ2-2, with TRBD2 matching 14 bases. The V and J ends lost 4 bases and 7 bases, in that order; junction bases with no gene match: 11. Germline CDR1 is ENHRY and CDR2 is SYGVKD. The CDR3 is 18 amino acids. CDR3 DNA: TGTGCCATCAGTGGGCTTGGGACTAGCGGGGGACCGTACGGGGAGCTGTTTTTT. Its protein product is CAISGLGTSGGPYGELFF.

This clonotype was recorded many times. The chain joins TRBV12-3 or TRBV12-4 to TRBJ2-5; D is unresolved. The CDR3 extends over 14 amino acids. The V end was cut by 7 bases, the J end by 1 base, with 13 bases between. CDR3 sequence reads: CASTTSPGQETQYF. The CDR3 region has the DNA TGTGCCAGCACCACATCGCCCGGCCAAGAGACCCAGTACTTC.

Note on this clonotype: Given a much more abundant clone one base away, this may be a read error. Here the CDR3 reads CASSWSGYNEQFF. Here the CDR3 DNA reads TGTGCCAGCAGTTGGTCAGGGTACAATGAGCAGTTCTTC. The genes are TRBV27 and TRBJ2-1, with D perhaps TRBD1 (5 bases). The CDR3 is made up of 13 amino acids. The germline V gene has CDR1 MNHEY and CDR2 SMNVEV (reference sequence). V was shortened by 4 bases and J by 4 bases, with 8 bases between the two germline ends.

Ten or more counts support this clonotype. The CDR3: CASSPGGANSPLHF. The CDR3 DNA reads TGTGCCAGCAGCCCCGGGGGAGCTAATTCACCCCTCCACTTT. This chain connects TRBV12-3 or TRBV12-4 to TRBJ1-6; perhaps TRBD1 as D (5 bases). Between the trimmed V and J ends, which lost 6 bases and 6 bases, there was a span of 12 bases. The CDR3 contains 14 residues.

A remark on this clonotype: A read error is possible here, since a much larger clone lies one base away. The rearrangement joins TRBV12-3 or TRBV12-4 to TRBJ1-6; D ambiguous. With 3 bases removed from V and 9 bases from J, the gap between germline ends came to 6 bases. The CDR3 extends over 12 amino acids. The CDR3 loop is CASSFWGSPLHF. In nucleotides, the CDR3 is TGTGCCAGCAGTTTCTGGGGTTCACCCCTCCACTTT.

V usage is TRBV27 and J usage is TRBJ1-6; tentatively, D is TRBD1 (5 bases). The CDR3 totals 12 residues. Between the trimmed V and J ends, which lost 8 bases and 7 bases, there was a span of 9 bases. CDR1 and CDR2 (germline): MNHEY, SMNVEV (reference sequence). The CDR3 region is CASQGTNSPLHF. The CDR3 DNA sequence: TGTGCCAGCCAAGGGACCAATTCACCCCTCCACTTT.

For the CDR3, the DNA is TGCAGTTCGGGGGGGGAGACTGAAGCTTTCTTT. Translated: CSSGGETEAFF. The chain uses TRBV20-1 and TRBJ1-1; perhaps TRBD1 as D (5 bases). The CDR3 extends over 11 amino acids. Trimming stripped 8 bases from V and 5 bases from J, with 12 bases between. The V gene's germline CDR1 is DFQATT and CDR2 SNEGSKA (reference sequence).

There are a few counts of this clonotype. This rearrangement joins TRBV27 to TRBJ1-1; 9 nucleotides match TRBD1. Unmatched junction bases numbered 8, after V lost 7 bases and J lost 2 bases. CDR3 size: 15 residues. Per the germline V gene, CDR1 is MNHEY and CDR2 is SMNVEV (reference sequence). The CDR3 loop reads CASNRGRETNTEAFF. DNA of the CDR3: TGTGCCAGCAACAGGGGGCGAGAGACCAACACTGAAGCTTTCTTT.